A selection of T cell receptor beta chains follows, all from one sample in a study of cytomegalovirus exposure and HLA in healthy donors. This table comes from immunoSEQ multiplex PCR, and its TCRdb copy is limited to in-frame clones, with some not included. The data hold 130,000 or so clones, with around 74% observed a single time. The sample was PBMCs. The receptors were sampled from a man aged 35-49 years in good health and CMV-seropositive. The CDR3 runs from the conserved cysteine through the conserved F or W. D genes are given only for firm matches. Clone sizes are given selectively: once, few, many, or a class where the clone is expanded.

>TRBJ2-1|few|.|TRBV7-9
CASSPSTSLLPMNEQFF
TGTGCCAGCAGCCCCTCTACTAGCCTCCTTCCAATGAATGAGCAGTTCTTC
>TRBJ2-7|.|TRBD2|TRBV28
CASTEGLAGTYEQYF
TGTGCCAGCACCGAGGGACTAGCGGGAACCTACGAGCAGTACTTC
>TRBJ2-7|.|TRBD1|TRBV9
CASSVNPTGGLEQYF
TGTGCCAGCAGCGTAAACCCGACAGGGGGCCTCGAGCAGTACTTC
>TRBJ1-5|.|TRBD1|TRBV5-6
CASSFGSGGNQPQHF
TGTGCCAGCAGCTTCGGTTCAGGGGGGAATCAGCCCCAGCATTTT
>TRBJ1-2|.|TRBD1|TRBV19
CASSTTGAGNGYTF
TGTGCCAGTAGTACTACAGGGGCGGGAAATGGCTACACCTTC
>TRBJ2-2|once|.|TRBV4-1
CASSPERPRGTGELFF
TGCGCCAGCAGCCCCGAGCGGCCCCGAGGCACCGGGGAGCTGTTTTTT
>TRBJ2-7|.|TRBD2|TRBV2
CASRTSGGPTYEQYF
TGTGCCAGCAGGACTAGCGGGGGGCCCACCTACGAGCAGTACTTC
>TRBJ1-3|.|.|TRBV11-2
CASSLEAGSGNTIYF
TGTGCCAGCAGCTTAGAGGCAGGCTCTGGAAACACCATATATTTT
>TRBJ2-2|.|TRBD1|TRBV7-8
CASSLGRRQGVAGELFF
TGTGCCAGCAGCTTAGGAAGGAGGCAGGGGGTCGCCGGGGAGCTGTTTTTT
>TRBJ2-7|few|TRBD1|TRBV30
CAWARDRGYEQYF
TGTGCCTGGGCCCGGGACAGGGGCTACGAGCAGTACTTC
>TRBJ2-7|.|.|TRBV27
CASSQQGTSGYEQYF
TGTGCCAGCAGTCAACAAGGGACATCGGGCTACGAGCAGTACTTC
>TRBJ1-6|once|.|TRBV11-2
CASSPPGVGSPLHF
TGTGCCAGCAGCCCCCCGGGGGTGGGGTCACCCCTCCACTTT
>TRBJ1-1|.|.|TRBV6-5
CASSYSNGLSEAFF
TGTGCCAGCAGTTACTCGAACGGTCTGTCTGAAGCTTTCTTT
>TRBJ2-7|.|.|TRBV29-1
CSVVQAQAYEQYF
TGCAGCGTTGTGCAGGCTCAGGCCTACGAGCAGTACTTC
>TRBJ1-1|.|.|TRBV7-6
CASSLALTGTEAFF
TGTGCCAGCAGCTTAGCCCTCACTGGCACTGAAGCTTTCTTT
>TRBJ1-2|.|.|TRBV7-6
CASSESRDYGYTF
TGTGCCAGCAGCGAGAGCAGGGACTATGGCTACACCTTC
>TRBJ2-7|.|.|TRBV5-6
CASSPTVWSYEQYF
TGTGCCAGCAGCCCCACGGTATGGTCCTACGAGCAGTACTTC
>TRBJ1-4|.|TRBD1|TRBV5-3
CARSLPPRGPTNEKLFF
TGTGCCAGAAGCTTGCCTCCCAGGGGGCCAACTAATGAAAAACTGTTTTTT
>TRBJ2-5|.|.|TRBV15
CATSTNRALGRQETQYF
TGTGCCACCAGCACCAACCGGGCCCTAGGGAGGCAAGAGACCCAGTACTTC
>TRBJ2-1|.|TRBD2|TRBV5-1
CASSYSLAGSSYNEQFF
TGCGCCAGCAGCTACTCACTAGCGGGGAGCTCCTACAATGAGCAGTTCTTC
>TRBJ2-5|.|TRBD1|TRBV7-6
CASSYRQGMTLDQETQYF
TGTGCCAGCAGCTACCGACAGGGGATGACCTTGGACCAAGAGACCCAGTACTTC